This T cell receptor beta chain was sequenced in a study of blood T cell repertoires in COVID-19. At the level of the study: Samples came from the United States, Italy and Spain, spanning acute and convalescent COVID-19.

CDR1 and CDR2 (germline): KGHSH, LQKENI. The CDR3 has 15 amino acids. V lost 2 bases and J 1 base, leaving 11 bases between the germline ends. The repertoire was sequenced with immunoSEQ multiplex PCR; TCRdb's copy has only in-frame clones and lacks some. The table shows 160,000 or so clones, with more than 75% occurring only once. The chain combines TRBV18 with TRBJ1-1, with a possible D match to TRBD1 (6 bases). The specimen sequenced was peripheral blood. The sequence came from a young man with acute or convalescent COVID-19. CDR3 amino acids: CASSPSGGANTEAFF. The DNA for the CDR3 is TGTGCCAGCTCACCAAGCGGGGGCGCGAACACTGAAGCTTTCTTT.